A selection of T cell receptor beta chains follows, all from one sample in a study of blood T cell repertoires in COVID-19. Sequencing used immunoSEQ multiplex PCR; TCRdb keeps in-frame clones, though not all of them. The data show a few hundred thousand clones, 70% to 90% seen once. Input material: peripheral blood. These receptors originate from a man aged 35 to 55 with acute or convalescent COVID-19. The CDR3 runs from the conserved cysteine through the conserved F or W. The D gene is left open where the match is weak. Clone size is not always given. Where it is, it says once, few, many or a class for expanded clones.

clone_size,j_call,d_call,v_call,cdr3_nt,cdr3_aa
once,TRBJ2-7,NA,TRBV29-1,TGCAGCGTTGGGGGGTCATCTAGCGAGGTCTACGAGCAGTACTTC,CSVGGSSSEVYEQYF
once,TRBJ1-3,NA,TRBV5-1,TGCGCCAGCAGCTTGGAGTTCGGCCAGGGCCCCAGAAACACCATATATTTT,CASSLEFGQGPRNTIYF
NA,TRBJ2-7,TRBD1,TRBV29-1,TGCAGCGTCGTAGGGACAGGTGTTACTCCCTACGAGCAGTACTTC,CSVVGTGVTPYEQYF
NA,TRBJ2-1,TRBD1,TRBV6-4,TGTGCCAGCTCGTCCGGGACAGGGGGCTACAATGAGCAGTTCTTC,CASSSGTGGYNEQFF
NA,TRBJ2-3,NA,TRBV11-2,TGTGCCAGCAGCTCTCAGGGTGGGGCACGGGCGGGCACAGATACGCAGTATTTT,CASSSQGGARAGTDTQYF
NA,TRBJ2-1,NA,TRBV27,TGTGCCAGCAGTTTAGACAAGAACTCCTACAATGAGCAGTTCTTC,CASSLDKNSYNEQFF
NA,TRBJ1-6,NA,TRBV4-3,TGCGCCAGCAGCCAAGATCTTTCCGGGTATAATTCACCCCTCCACTTT,CASSQDLSGYNSPLHF
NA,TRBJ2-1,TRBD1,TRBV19,TGTGCCAGTAGCCTCATGGGGACAGGTTCACCTGAGCAGTTCTTC,CASSLMGTGSPEQFF
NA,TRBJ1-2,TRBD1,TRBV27,TGTGCCAGCAGCCGGACAGGGAACTATGGCTACACCTTC,CASSRTGNYGYTF
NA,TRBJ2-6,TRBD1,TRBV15,TGTGCCACCAGCAGGGGACAGGGAATCGGTATTCCTGGGGCCAACGTCCTGACTTTC,CATSRGQGIGIPGANVLTF
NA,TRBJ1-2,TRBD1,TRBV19,TGTGCCAGTAGTATAATGACAGGGGGAAACTATGGCTACACCTTC,CASSIMTGGNYGYTF
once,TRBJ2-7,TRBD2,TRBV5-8,TGTGCCAGCAGCTTGGTCGGCAGGGAGGGGTCAGAGCAGTACTTC,CASSLVGREGSEQYF
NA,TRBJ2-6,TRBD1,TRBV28,TGTGCCAGCAGTTTCTTACAGGGGTCTGGGGCCAACGTCCTGACTTTC,CASSFLQGSGANVLTF
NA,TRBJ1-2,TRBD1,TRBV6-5,TGTGCCAGCAGGAAGACAGGGCCGGGAGGCTACACCTTC,CASRKTGPGGYTF
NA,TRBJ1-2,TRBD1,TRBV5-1,TGCGCCAGCAGCCTTTGGGCCGGGACAGGGGGCACAGATGGCTACACCTTC,CASSLWAGTGGTDGYTF
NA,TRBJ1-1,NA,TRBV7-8,TGTGCCAGCAGCTTACTGGCGGTCACAGGGACGGTGAACACTGAAGCTTTCTTT,CASSLLAVTGTVNTEAFF
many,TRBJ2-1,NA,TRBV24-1,TGTGCCACCAGGGGCGGGGACTACAATGAGCAGTTCTTC,CATRGGDYNEQFF
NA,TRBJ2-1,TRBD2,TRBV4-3,TGCGCCAGCAGCCAAGATACGGGGGGGAACTACAATGAGCAGTTCTTC,CASSQDTGGNYNEQFF
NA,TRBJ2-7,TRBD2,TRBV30,TGTGCCTGGGAGACTAGCGGTAACTACGAGCAGTACTTC,CAWETSGNYEQYF
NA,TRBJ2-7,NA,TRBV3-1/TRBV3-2,TGTGCCAGCAGCCAAGAGTTCAAGGGGGTCGCCTACGAGCAGTACTTC,CASSQEFKGVAYEQYF
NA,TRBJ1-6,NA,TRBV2,TGTGCCAGCACTAGCACTCCCGGCTCACCCCTCCACTTT,CASTSTPGSPLHF
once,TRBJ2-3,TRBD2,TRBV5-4,TGTGCCAGCAGCACCACTAGCGGCCACACAGATACGCAGTATTTT,CASSTTSGHTDTQYF
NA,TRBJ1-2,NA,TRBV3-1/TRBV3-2,TGTGCCAGCAGCCCAACCGGGCGGGGAGCGGGCTATGGCTACACCTTC,CASSPTGRGAGYGYTF
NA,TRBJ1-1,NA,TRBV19,TGTGCCAGTAGTATAGACTTAACAGGGCTCACTGAAGCTTTCTTT,CASSIDLTGLTEAFF
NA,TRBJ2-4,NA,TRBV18,TGTGCCAGCTCACCAGTGCGATTCTCCCTAGGTGGGGCCAAAAACATTCAGTACTTC,CASSPVRFSLGGAKNIQYF
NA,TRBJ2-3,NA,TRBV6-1,TGTGCCAGCAGTGAAGTGGGGGCTAGCACAGATACGCAGTATTTT,CASSEVGASTDTQYF
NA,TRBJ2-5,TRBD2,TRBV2,TGTGCCAGCAGGCAACTGGCGGGGGGGCTGGAGACCCAGTACTTC,CASRQLAGGLETQYF
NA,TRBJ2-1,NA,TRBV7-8,TGTGCCAGCAGCTTGAGGTATGAGCAGTTCTTC,CASSLRYEQFF
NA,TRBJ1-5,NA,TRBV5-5,TGTGCCAGCAGCTTGTTAATGAATCAGCCCCAGCATTTT,CASSLLMNQPQHF
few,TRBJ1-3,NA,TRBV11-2,TGTGCCAGCAGCTTATTGTCTACCTCTGGAAACACCATATATTTT,CASSLLSTSGNTIYF
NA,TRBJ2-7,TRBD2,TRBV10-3,TGTGCCATCTCCGGGGGGGGGCCAAGCTCCTACGAGCAGTACTTC,CAISGGGPSSYEQYF
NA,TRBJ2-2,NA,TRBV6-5,TGTGCCAGCAGTTACTCCTATCCCACCGGGGAGCTGTTTTTT,CASSYSYPTGELFF
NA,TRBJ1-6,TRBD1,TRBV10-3,TGTGCCATCAGGGTCGGGACAGGGCTTAATTCACCCCTCCACTTT,CAIRVGTGLNSPLHF
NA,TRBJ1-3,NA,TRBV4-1,TGCGCCAGCAGCCAACCGACCCGACAGACTCGCTCTGGAAACACCATATATTTT,CASSQPTRQTRSGNTIYF
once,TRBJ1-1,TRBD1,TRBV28,TGTGCCAGCAGTTTCGGGACAGAGAATGAAGCTTTCTTT,CASSFGTENEAFF
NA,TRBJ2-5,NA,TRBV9,TGTGCCAGCAGCCCAGATTTACCCACTAGAGGACACCAAGAGACCCAGTACTTC,CASSPDLPTRGHQETQYF
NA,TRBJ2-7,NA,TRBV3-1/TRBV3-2,TGTGCCAGCAGCCACGCCAGTTCCTACGAGCAGTACTTC,CASSHASSYEQYF
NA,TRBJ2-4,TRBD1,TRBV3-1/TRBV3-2,TGTGCCAGCAGGCTACAGGGGGCCCCGGTAGACATTCAGTACTTC,CASRLQGAPVDIQYF
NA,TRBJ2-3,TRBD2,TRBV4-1,TGCGCCAGCAGCCGTAAGGGGACTAGCGGGAGGTTTGATACGCAGTATTTT,CASSRKGTSGRFDTQYF